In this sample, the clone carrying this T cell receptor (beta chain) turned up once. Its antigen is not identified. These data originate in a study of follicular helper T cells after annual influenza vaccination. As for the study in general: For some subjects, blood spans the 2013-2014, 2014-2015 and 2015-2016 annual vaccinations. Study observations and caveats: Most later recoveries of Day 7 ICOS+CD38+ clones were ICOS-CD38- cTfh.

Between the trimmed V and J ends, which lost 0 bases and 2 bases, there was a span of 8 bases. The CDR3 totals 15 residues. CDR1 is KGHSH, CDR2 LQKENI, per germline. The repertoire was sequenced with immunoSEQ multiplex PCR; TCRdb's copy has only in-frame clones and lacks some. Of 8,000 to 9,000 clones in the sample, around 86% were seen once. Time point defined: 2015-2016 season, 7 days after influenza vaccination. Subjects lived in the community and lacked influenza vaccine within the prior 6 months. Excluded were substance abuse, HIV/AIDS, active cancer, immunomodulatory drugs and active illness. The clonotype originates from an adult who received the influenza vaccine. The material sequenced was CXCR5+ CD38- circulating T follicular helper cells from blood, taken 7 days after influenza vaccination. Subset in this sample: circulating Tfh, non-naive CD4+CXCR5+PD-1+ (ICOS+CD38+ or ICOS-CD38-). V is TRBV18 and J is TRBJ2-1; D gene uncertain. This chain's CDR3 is CASSPPGLTYNEQFF. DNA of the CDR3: TGTGCCAGCTCACCACCGGGCCTAACCTACAATGAGCAGTTCTTC. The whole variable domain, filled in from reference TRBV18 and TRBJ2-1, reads NAGVMQNPRHLVRRRGQEARLRCSPMKGHSHVYWYRQLPEEGLKFMVYLQKENIIDESGMPKERFSAEFPKEGPSILRIQQVVRGDSAAYFCASSPPGLTYNEQFFGPGTRLTVL.